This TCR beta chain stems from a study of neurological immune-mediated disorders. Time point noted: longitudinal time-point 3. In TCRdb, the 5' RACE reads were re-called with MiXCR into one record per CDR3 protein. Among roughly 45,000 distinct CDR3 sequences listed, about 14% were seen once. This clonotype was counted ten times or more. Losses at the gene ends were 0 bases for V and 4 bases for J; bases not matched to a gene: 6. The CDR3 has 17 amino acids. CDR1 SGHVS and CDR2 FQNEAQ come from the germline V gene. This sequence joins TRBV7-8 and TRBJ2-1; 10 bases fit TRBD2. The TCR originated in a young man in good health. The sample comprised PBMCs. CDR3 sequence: CASSLAGASGRYNEQFF. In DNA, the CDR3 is TGTGCCAGCAGCTTAGCCGGGGCTAGCGGGAGATACAATGAGCAGTTCTTC.